This passage covers 28 T cell receptor beta chains from one sample sequenced in a study of shared clonotypes between healthy human individuals. The repertoire was sequenced with immunoSEQ multiplex PCR; TCRdb's copy has only in-frame clones and lacks some. The sample has roughly 700,000 clones, around 74% seen once. Material for sequencing was memory CD4+ T cells sorted from blood. Subset noted: CD45RA-negative fraction. Source of these receptors: a woman in her twenties or thirties in good health.

V is TRBV10-3 and J is TRBJ2-5, with a possible D match to TRBD2 (6 bases). CDR3 length: 12 residues. CDR1 is ENHRY, CDR2 SYGVKD, per germline. V lost 10 bases, J lost 4 bases, and 13 bases lay in between. Here the CDR3 DNA reads TGTGCCACAAACTACGGGGGAGAGACCCAGTACTTC. The encoded protein is CATNYGGETQYF.

The V and J genes are TRBV18 and TRBJ1-1, with a possible D match to TRBD1 (5 bases). Trimming took 0 bases from V and 1 from J, leaving 6 bases between them. There are 14 residues in the CDR3. Germline-derived CDR1 and CDR2 are KGHSH and LQKENI. The DNA for the CDR3 is TGTGCCAGCTCACCACCGGGGGGGAACACTGAAGCTTTCTTT. This codes for CASSPPGGNTEAFF.

This clone showed up just a few times. The rearrangement joins TRBV23-1 to TRBJ1-3; D is undetermined. TRBV23-1 is recorded as an ORF, its role being uncertain. The CDR3 contains 15 residues. The V and J ends lost 2 bases and 4 bases respectively, with 12 bases between them. The CDR3 sequence: CASSQVRGMGNTIYF. The CDR3 bases are TGCGCCAGCAGTCAAGTTAGAGGGATGGGAAACACCATATATTTT.

At least ten counts were recorded for this clone. The chain is built from TRBV6-1 and TRBJ2-7; 9 bases are shared with TRBD1. The length of the CDR3 is 13 residues. V lost 7 bases, J lost 4 bases, and 5 bases stayed unmatched. In germline, CDR1 is MNHNS, CDR2 SASEGT. This CDR3 reads CASTPDRGYEQYF. DNA of the CDR3: TGTGCCAGCACACCGGACAGGGGATACGAGCAGTACTTC.

For the CDR3, the DNA is TGCAGCGTTGAAATGTTTCCGGGGGCCAACGTCCTGACTTTC. The encoded protein is CSVEMFPGANVLTF. The genes are TRBV29-1 and TRBJ2-6; no clear D gene. Trimming stripped 2 bases from V and 4 bases from J, with 9 bases between. The CDR3 sequence is 14 residues long. Germline V gives CDR1 SQVTM, CDR2 ANQGSEA.

The V and J genes are TRBV9 and TRBJ1-1, with a possible D match to TRBD1 (6 bases). Germline assignment: CDR1 SGDLS and CDR2 YYNGEE. The CDR3 contains 15 residues. V gave up 0 bases and J gave up 0 bases, with 9 bases separating them. CDR3 DNA sequence: TGTGCCAGCAGCGTAGGGGGGCTCATGAACACTGAAGCTTTCTTT. It translates to CASSVGGLMNTEAFF.

This chain joins TRBV30 and TRBJ2-2, with a weak D call TRBD2 (6 bases). V lost 1 base, J lost 2 bases, and 11 bases lay in between. This CDR3 is built from 15 residues. Germline V gene sequence: CDR1 GTSNPN, CDR2 SVGIG (reference sequence). CDR3 nucleotide sequence: TGTGCCTGGAGTGACTGGCGGGGCAACACCGGGGAGCTGTTTTTT. Translating it yields CAWSDWRGNTGELFF.

The chain recombines TRBV5-4 with TRBJ1-1, with TRBD1 identical over 8 bases. Trimming removed 3 bases from V and 6 bases from J; junction bases left unmatched: 4. Germline V gene sequence: CDR1 SGHNT, CDR2 YYREEE (reference sequence). This CDR3 is 13 amino acids long. CDR3 DNA sequence: TGTGCCAGCAGCTCACAGGGGGGATCTGAAGCTTTCTTT. It encodes CASSSQGGSEAFF.

The gene calls are TRBV10-3 and TRBJ2-1; TRBD2 is a possible D gene (5 bases). The V gene lost 0 bases and the J gene lost 4 bases, with 10 bases spanning the gap. The CDR3 has 15 residues. Germline CDR1 reads ENHRY; CDR2 reads SYGVKD. The CDR3 coding sequence is TGTGCCATCAGTGAGTCGGTTAGCGCTTACAATGAGCAGTTCTTC. Residues: CAISESVSAYNEQFF.

The chain couples TRBV5-6 to TRBJ2-3; no definite D call. Germline assignment: CDR1 SGHDT and CDR2 YYEEEE. This CDR3 is built from 13 residues. Trimming cost V 2 bases and J 2 bases, with 6 bases left between them. The chain's CDR3 is CASSFSATDTQYF. In nucleotides, the CDR3 is TGTGCCAGCAGCTTTTCTGCCACAGATACGCAGTATTTT.

This rearrangement joins TRBV11-2 to TRBJ2-1; 7 bases map to TRBD2. The germline V gene has CDR1 SGHAT and CDR2 FQNNGV. Trimming cost V 3 bases and J 7 bases; bases outside gene matches: 12. The CDR3 is 16 residues long. This CDR3 is CASSFQGGGSWNEQFF. For the CDR3, the DNA is TGTGCCAGCAGCTTCCAAGGCGGCGGGAGTTGGAATGAGCAGTTCTTC. Filled out from reference TRBV11-2 and TRBJ2-1, the complete variable domain reads EAGVAQSPRYKIIEKRQSVAFWCNPISGHATLYWYQQILGQGPKLLIQFQNNGVVDDSQLPKDRFSAERLKGVDSTLKIQPAKLEDSAVYLCASSFQGGGSWNEQFFGPGTRLTVL.

The chain links TRBV19 to TRBJ2-5; 8 positions agree with TRBD2. Trimming took 4 bases from V and 6 from J; bases not matched to a gene: 10. This CDR3 contains 15 residues. Germline V lookup: CDR1 LNHDA, CDR2 SQIVND (reference sequence). CDR3 protein: CASSTSGTSTKTQYF. The CDR3 region has the DNA TGTGCCAGTAGTACCTCCGGGACTAGTACTAAGACCCAGTACTTC.

This clone was seen a few times. This chain uses TRBV19 with TRBJ2-1, with 9 bases aligning to TRBD2. This CDR3 region has 15 residues. Germline CDR1 is LNHDA and CDR2 is SQIVND (reference sequence). V was pared by 5 bases and J by 4 bases, with 6 bases of the junction left unmatched. CDR3 region: CASSLLAGRYNEQFF. The CDR3 DNA is TGTGCCAGTAGTTTACTAGCGGGCCGATACAATGAGCAGTTCTTC.

This clone was seen a handful of times. Other DNA sequences in this sample translate to the same CDR3. This sequence joins TRBV28 and TRBJ1-2; no clear D gene. V was pared by 6 bases and J by 2 bases, with 7 bases between. The CDR3 loop spans 12 amino acids. The V gene's germline CDR1 is MDHEN and CDR2 SYDVKM. CDR3 nucleotides: TGTGCCAGCAGCTTTCAGAACTATGGCTACACCTTC. It yields the protein CASSFQNYGYTF.

The chain has TRBV6-1 and TRBJ1-2, with 11 positions matching TRBD1. The CDR3 totals 18 residues. Germline V gene lookup returns CDR1 MNHNS and CDR2 SASEGT. V lost 0 bases, J lost 4 bases, and 10 bases stayed unmatched. CDR3 protein: CASSEALPWTGGGYGYTF. In DNA, the CDR3 is TGTGCCAGCAGTGAAGCGCTTCCGTGGACAGGGGGCGGCTATGGCTACACCTTC.

This clone came up many times. In DNA form, the CDR3 reads TGTGCCAGCAGTTCCCAGTCTCTGGGAGCTTTCTTT. The encoded protein is CASSSQSLGAFF. This sequence joins TRBV28 and TRBJ1-1; D is ambiguous. Germline V lookup: CDR1 MDHEN, CDR2 SYDVKM. Trimming pared 4 bases from V and 10 bases from J, leaving 13 bases between. This CDR3 has 12 amino acids.

The V call is TRBV28, the J call TRBJ2-3; 7 nucleotides align to TRBD1. V dropped 7 bases and J dropped 4; count of bases not matched to a gene: 5. This CDR3 spans 13 amino acids. CDR1 MDHEN and CDR2 SYDVKM come from the germline V gene. This CDR3 is CASIFQGADTQYF. The CDR3, as DNA: TGTGCCAGCATCTTCCAGGGGGCAGATACGCAGTATTTT.

The CDR3 coding sequence is TGTGCCAGCAGCTTAGCGGGTTTCGGGGAGACCCAGTACTTC. This encodes CASSLAGFGETQYF. The chain recombines TRBV7-2 with TRBJ2-5; no clear D gene. V lost 0 bases, J lost 5 bases, and 10 bases lay in between. The CDR3 runs 14 residues. Per germline, CDR1 SGHTA and CDR2 FQGNSA.

The J gene is TRBJ1-4, the V gene TRBV5-1; TRBD1 is a possible D gene (5 bases). The CDR3 is 14 amino acids. Germline CDR1 SGHRS, CDR2 YFSETQ. The germline V and J ends were trimmed by 9 bases and 0 bases, with 12 bases remaining between them. DNA for the CDR3: TGCGCCACCAGGGAAGGTGCAACTAATGAAAAACTGTTTTTT. Its protein product is CATREGATNEKLFF.

A remark on this clone: The same CDR3 also results from other DNA sequences found in this sample. The J gene is TRBJ1-3, the V gene TRBV6-1; 8 bases map to TRBD1. This CDR3 comprises 14 residues. V was pared by 6 bases and J by 2 bases, with 3 bases of the junction left unmatched. Germline loops: CDR1 MNHNS, CDR2 SASEGT. The CDR3 region is CASRPGGPGNTIYF. CDR3 coding DNA: TGTGCCAGCAGACCAGGGGGCCCTGGAAACACCATATATTTT.

Of note for this clone: The same CDR3 arises from other DNA sequences in this sample as well. The chain recombines TRBV20-1 with TRBJ2-1, with unresolved D. The germline V and J ends were trimmed by 3 bases and 8 bases, with 8 bases remaining between them. This CDR3 is 11 amino acids long. Germline-derived CDR1 and CDR2 are DFQATT and SNEGSKA (reference sequence). The CDR3 sequence: CSASPLYEQFF. The CDR3 DNA sequence: TGCAGTGCTAGTCCCTTGTATGAGCAGTTCTTC.

The CDR3 here is CAWRGASPLYGYTF. Written as DNA, the CDR3 is TGTGCCTGGAGAGGGGCCTCCCCGCTCTATGGCTACACCTTC. J is TRBJ1-2 and V is TRBV30, with a weak D call TRBD1 (5 bases). Trimming left V 3 bases short and J 4 bases short, with 15 bases between. CDR3 length: 14 amino acids. Germline assignment: CDR1 GTSNPN and CDR2 SVGIG (reference sequence).

CDR3 loop: CASSHTTGGRSHEQFF. The CDR3 nucleotides are TGCGCCAGCAGCCATACGACCGGCGGGAGGTCCCATGAGCAGTTCTTC. The chain links TRBV5-1 to TRBJ2-1; TRBD2 matches 8 bases. The CDR3 extends over 16 amino acids. Germline CDR1 and CDR2: SGHRS and YFSETQ. With 4 bases clipped from V and 8 bases from J, the junction kept 14 bases outside the gene matches.

This chain uses TRBV30 with TRBJ1-1; D unresolved. Germline-derived CDR1 and CDR2 are GTSNPN and SVGIG (reference sequence). The V end was cut by 3 bases, the J end by 1 base, with 15 bases between. This CDR3 comprises 15 residues. CDR3 sequence: CAWRVGRPRNTEAFF. In DNA form, the CDR3 reads TGTGCCTGGAGGGTAGGACGGCCAAGGAACACTGAAGCTTTCTTT. The full variable domain, its missing parts supplied by reference TRBV30 and TRBJ1-1, is SQTIHQWPATLVQPVGSPLSLECTVEGTSNPNLYWYRQAAGRGLQLLFYSVGIGQISSEVPQNLSASRPQDRQFILSSKKLLLSDSGFYLCAWRVGRPRNTEAFFGQGTRLTVV.

The V and J genes are TRBV6-9 and TRBJ1-2; D may be TRBD1 (6 bases). V gave up 3 bases and J gave up 5 bases, with 16 bases separating them. CDR1 and CDR2 from the germline V gene are MNHGY and SVAAGI. This CDR3 is 15 amino acids long. The CDR3 DNA follows: TGTGCCAGCAGTTACCTCAGGGGCCTGGGTTATGGCTACACCTTC. Encoded protein: CASSYLRGLGYGYTF.

About this clone: Being one base from a much bigger clone, this may be a read error. This chain joins TRBV28 and TRBJ2-7; no reliable D call. The ends were cut back, 6 bases at V and 3 bases at J, with 6 bases in the middle. Germline V gene sequence: CDR1 MDHEN, CDR2 SYDVKM. CDR3 length: 11 amino acids. CDR3 sequence: CASSKYYEQYF. In DNA form, the CDR3 reads TGTGCCAGCAGCAAATACTACGAGCAGTACTTC.

The CDR3 sequence: CASSTLNEQFF. In nucleotides, the CDR3 is TGTGCCAGCAGCACTCTCAATGAGCAGTTCTTC. This chain joins TRBV5-4 and TRBJ2-1, with D hard to call. The CDR3 loop spans 11 amino acids. Germline CDR1 and CDR2: SGHNT and YYREEE (reference sequence). Trimming left V 4 bases short and J 6 bases short, with 5 bases between.

Regarding this clone: Other DNA sequences of this sample code for an identical CDR3. The chain recombines TRBV4-1 with TRBJ1-5, with unresolved D. Between the trimmed V and J ends, which lost 1 base and 4 bases, there was a span of 8 bases. In germline, CDR1 is MGHRA, CDR2 YSYEKL. The CDR3 consists of 14 residues. CDR3 sequence: CASSQVDGNQPQHF. For the CDR3, the DNA is TGCGCCAGCAGCCAAGTTGACGGTAATCAGCCCCAGCATTTT.